These 20 T cell receptor beta chains were sequenced from one sample in a study of shared clonotypes between healthy human individuals. CD45RO-negative CD8 cells positively selected for CCR7 made up the naive population, which excluded terminally differentiated effector memory CD45RA+ cells. Repertoires were generated with immunoSEQ multiplex PCR, while TCRdb's copy carries only in-frame clones and drops some. The table shows about 2,200,000 clones, with 93% occurring only once. Material: naive CD8+ T cells from PBMCs. These TCRs come from a man between 18 and 35 years old in good health. Some clones in this sample may be carry-over from other donors' samples.

This clone was seen once. This chain joins TRBV21-1 and TRBJ1-1; the table's D call, TRBD1, was not checked against the DNA. TRBV21-1 is a pseudogene. CDR3 length: 14 amino acids. This CDR3 reads CASSSAGDDTEAFF. The CDR3 coding sequence is TGTGCCAGCAGCAGCGCAGGGGACGACACTGAAGCTTTCTTT.

V gene TRBV6-5 combines with J gene TRBJ1-1, with D perhaps matching TRBD1 (6 bases). The germline V gene has CDR1 MNHEY and CDR2 SVGAGI. The CDR3 is 15 amino acids. V was clipped by 6 bases and J by 1 base, with 15 bases between them. CDR3 DNA: TGTGCCAGCAGAACAGGGTCGGGTGCGAACACTGAAGCTTTCTTT. It specifies CASRTGSGANTEAFF.

This clone was recorded once. The same CDR3 is also encoded by other DNA sequences in this sample. The CDR3 sequence: CASSFDRSYEQYF. CDR3 bases: TGCGCCAGCAGCTTCGACCGATCCTACGAGCAGTACTTC. The genes are TRBV5-1 and TRBJ2-7; D is unresolved. This CDR3 comprises 13 residues. The V end lost 2 bases, the J end lost 1 base, and 7 bases lay between the germline ends. Germline CDR1 SGHRS, CDR2 YFSETQ.

The chain couples TRBV28 to TRBJ2-7, with D possibly matching TRBD1 (6 bases). V lost 8 bases to trimming and J lost 4 bases, with 18 bases between them. This CDR3 comprises 14 residues. Germline CDR1 is MDHEN and CDR2 is SYDVKM. CDR3: CASLSMWGRYEQYF. Written as DNA, the CDR3 is TGTGCCAGCCTGTCGATGTGGGGGCGGTACGAGCAGTACTTC.

This clone was detected only once. J is TRBJ2-3 and V is TRBV15; no reliable D call. The length of the CDR3 is 14 residues. V was shortened by 0 bases and J by 2 bases, with 6 bases between the two germline ends. Germline-derived CDR1 and CDR2 are LNHNV and YYDKDF (reference sequence). The CDR3 DNA follows: TGTGCCACCAGCAGAGACCCCACCACAGATACGCAGTATTTT. As protein: CATSRDPTTDTQYF.

The chain combines TRBV27 with TRBJ1-2; 8 bases align to TRBD1. The CDR3 loop spans 15 amino acids. V shed 4 bases and J 7 bases; nucleotides not matched to a gene: 11. The germline CDR1 and CDR2 sequences are MNHEY and SMNVEV (reference sequence). For the CDR3, the DNA is TGTGCCAGCAGTTGGGATACAGGGGGAAGAGGTGGCTACACCTTC. Protein sequence: CASSWDTGGRGGYTF.

V and J are TRBV28 and TRBJ2-7; 8 nucleotides align to TRBD1. After removal of 5 bases from V and 0 bases from J, the junction contained 9 bases not matched to a gene. This CDR3 spans 16 amino acids. In germline, CDR1 is MDHEN, CDR2 SYDVKM. The CDR3 sequence: CASSPPRTGSSYEQYF. The CDR3 DNA follows: TGTGCCAGCAGTCCACCGCGGACAGGGAGCTCCTACGAGCAGTACTTC. Together with reference TRBV28 and TRBJ2-7, the CDR3 gives the full variable domain: DVKVTQSSRYLVKRTGEKVFLECVQDMDHENMFWYRQDPGLGLRLIYFSYDVKMKEKGDIPEGYSVSREKKERFSLILESASTNQTSMYLCASSPPRTGSSYEQYFGPGTRLTVT.

This clone came up many times. This chain connects TRBV28 to TRBJ1-1; TRBD1 agrees at 7 bases. The CDR3 is made up of 14 amino acids. J was trimmed by 6 bases and V by 6 bases; bases with no gene match: 10. CDR1 is MDHEN and CDR2 is SYDVKM in the germline V gene. This CDR3 reads CASSLNRGRAEAFF. In DNA, the CDR3 is TGTGCCAGCAGCCTTAACAGGGGAAGAGCTGAAGCTTTCTTT. Full variable domain (missing parts from reference TRBV28 and TRBJ1-1): DVKVTQSSRYLVKRTGEKVFLECVQDMDHENMFWYRQDPGLGLRLIYFSYDVKMKEKGDIPEGYSVSREKKERFSLILESASTNQTSMYLCASSLNRGRAEAFFGQGTRLTVV.

The table lists this clone with a few counts. The chain uses TRBV30 and TRBJ1-1; a weak D match, TRBD1 (5 bases). The germline V gene has CDR1 GTSNPN and CDR2 SVGIG (reference sequence). Deletions cut 0 bases from V and 6 bases from J, with 8 bases between. This CDR3 has 12 amino acids. Written as DNA, the CDR3 is TGTGCCTGGAGTGTAATGGGACCTGAAGCTTTCTTT. Translation gives CAWSVMGPEAFF.

This clone is a singleton in its sample. The chain links TRBV5-6 to TRBJ2-3; D not resolved. Germline V gene lookup returns CDR1 SGHDT and CDR2 YYEEEE. V gave up 2 bases and J gave up 4 bases, with 11 bases separating them. The CDR3 is made up of 14 amino acids. CDR3: CASSLVGIPDTQYF. In DNA, the CDR3 is TGTGCCAGCAGCTTAGTAGGGATCCCAGATACGCAGTATTTT.

The chain couples TRBV9 to TRBJ1-3; 8 nucleotides align to TRBD1. CDR1 is SGDLS and CDR2 is YYNGEE in the germline V gene. This CDR3 contains 14 residues. V lost 3 bases and J lost 4; bases outside the gene matches: 3. The CDR3 spells CASSGTGTGNTIYF. CDR3 coding DNA: TGTGCCAGCAGCGGGACAGGGACAGGAAACACCATATATTTT.

The genes are TRBV27 and TRBJ2-3, with TRBD2 identical over 11 bases. With 5 bases clipped from V and 8 bases from J, the junction kept 6 bases outside the gene matches. The germline CDR1 and CDR2 sequences are MNHEY and SMNVEV (reference sequence). CDR3 length: 14 amino acids. Here the CDR3 reads CASSVLAGVGTQYF. The CDR3 region has the DNA TGTGCCAGCAGTGTACTAGCGGGAGTTGGTACGCAGTATTTT.

V and J are TRBV6-5 and TRBJ2-7; 8 nucleotides agree with TRBD1. Germline values: CDR1 MNHEY, CDR2 SVGAGI. V lost 0 bases and J lost 7; bases outside the gene matches: 11. CDR3 length: 16 amino acids. The CDR3 sequence is CASSYSEGPGGGEQYF. DNA of the CDR3: TGTGCCAGCAGTTACTCAGAGGGGCCAGGGGGCGGTGAGCAGTACTTC.

As regards this clone: This same CDR3 is encoded by further DNA sequences in the sample. The rearrangement joins TRBV15 to TRBJ2-7; D is undetermined. Germline CDR1 and CDR2: LNHNV and YYDKDF (reference sequence). The CDR3 extends over 11 amino acids. Trimming removed 4 bases from V and 4 bases from J, with 5 bases in between. CDR3 DNA: TGTGCCACCAGCAATGGTTACGAGCAGTACTTC. Amino acids: CATSNGYEQYF.

This rearrangement joins TRBV19 to TRBJ1-1; D perhaps matches TRBD1 (5 bases). Germline assignment: CDR1 LNHDA and CDR2 SQIVND (reference sequence). The CDR3 sequence is 12 residues long. V gave up 7 bases and J gave up 6 bases, with 12 bases separating them. The chain's CDR3 is CASILGGSEAFF. DNA for the CDR3: TGTGCCAGTATTCTCGGGGGGTCTGAAGCTTTCTTT. Filled out from reference TRBV19 and TRBJ1-1, the complete variable domain reads DGGITQSPKYLFRKEGQNVTLSCEQNLNHDAMYWYRQDPGQGLRLIYYSQIVNDFQKGDIAEGYSVSREKKESFPLTVTSAQKNPTAFYLCASILGGSEAFFGQGTRLTVV.

This clone was counted once. The genes are TRBV5-1 and TRBJ2-5, with D uncertain. Trimming shortened V by 1 base and J by 2 bases, and 6 bases separated the two germline ends. Germline CDR1 and CDR2: SGHRS and YFSETQ. The CDR3 runs 13 residues. CDR3 sequence reads: CASSLMRQETQYF. CDR3 DNA sequence: TGCGCCAGCAGCTTGATGCGGCAAGAGACCCAGTACTTC.

This chain connects TRBV9 to TRBJ2-3; D may be TRBD2 (5 bases). Trimming left V 3 bases short and J 5 bases short, with 13 bases between. Germline CDR1 is SGDLS and CDR2 is YYNGEE. The CDR3 consists of 14 residues. CDR3 loop: CASSASGWGDTQYF. As DNA, the CDR3 is TGTGCCAGCAGCGCCAGCGGATGGGGAGATACGCAGTATTTT.

Regarding this clone: The same CDR3 arises from other DNA sequences in this sample as well. The genes are TRBV29-1 and TRBJ1-2, with D hard to call. The germline V gene encodes CDR1 SQVTM and CDR2 ANQGSEA. The CDR3 contains 13 residues. The germline V and J ends were trimmed by 0 bases and 2 bases, with 7 bases remaining between them. For the CDR3, the DNA is TGCAGCGTTGAAGACCTGGAGAACTATGGCTACACCTTC. As protein: CSVEDLENYGYTF. The variable domain in full, completed from reference TRBV29-1 and TRBJ1-2, reads SAVISQKPSRDICQRGTSLTIQCQVDSQVTMMFWYRQQPGQSLTLIATANQGSEATYESGFVIDKFPISRPNLTFSTLTVSNMSPEDSSIYLCSVEDLENYGYTFGSGTRLTVV.

The gene calls are TRBV9 and TRBJ2-1; the match to TRBD2 covers 13 bases. Germline lookup yields CDR1 SGDLS and CDR2 YYNGEE. The V and J ends lost 0 bases and 8 bases, in that order; junction bases with no gene match: 5. The CDR3 sequence is 16 residues long. The CDR3 protein is CASSVGTSGRADEQFF. CDR3 sequence (DNA): TGTGCCAGCAGCGTAGGAACTAGCGGGAGGGCAGATGAGCAGTTCTTC.

As concerns this clone: One junction end does not reproduce the germline sequence, and a read error may be involved. The chain carries TRBV6-1 and TRBJ1-2; D not certain. Per the germline V gene, CDR1 is MNHNS and CDR2 is SASEGT. The CDR3 runs to 14 residues. CDR3 coding DNA: TGTGCCAGCAGCGAAGGCTTAGCTAACTATGGCTACACCTTC. Translating gives CASSEGLANYGYTF.